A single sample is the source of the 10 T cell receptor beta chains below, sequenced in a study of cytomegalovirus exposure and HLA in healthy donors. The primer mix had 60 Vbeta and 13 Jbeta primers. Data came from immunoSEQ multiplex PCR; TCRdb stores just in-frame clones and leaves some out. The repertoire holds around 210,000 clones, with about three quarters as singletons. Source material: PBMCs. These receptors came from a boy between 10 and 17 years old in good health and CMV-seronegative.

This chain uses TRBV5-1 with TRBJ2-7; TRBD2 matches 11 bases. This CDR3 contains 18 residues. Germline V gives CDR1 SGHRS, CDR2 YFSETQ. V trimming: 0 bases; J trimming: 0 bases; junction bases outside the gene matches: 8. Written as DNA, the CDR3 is TGCGCCAGCAGCTTGGGTGGGCTAGCGGGAGGCCTCTCCTACGAGCAGTACTTC. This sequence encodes CASSLGGLAGGLSYEQYF. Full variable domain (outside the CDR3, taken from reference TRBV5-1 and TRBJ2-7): KAGVTQTPRYLIKTRGQQVTLSCSPISGHRSVSWYQQTPGQGLQFLFEYFSETQRNKGNFPGRFSGRQFSNSRSEMNVSTLELGDSALYLCASSLGGLAGGLSYEQYFGPGTRLTVT.

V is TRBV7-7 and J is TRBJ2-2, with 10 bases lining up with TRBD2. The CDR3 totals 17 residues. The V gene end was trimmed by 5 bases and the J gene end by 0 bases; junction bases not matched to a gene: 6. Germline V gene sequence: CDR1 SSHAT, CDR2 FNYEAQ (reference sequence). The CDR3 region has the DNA TGTGCCAGCAGCCCGTTAGCGGGAGGCCCGAACACCGGGGAGCTGTTTTTT. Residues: CASSPLAGGPNTGELFF.

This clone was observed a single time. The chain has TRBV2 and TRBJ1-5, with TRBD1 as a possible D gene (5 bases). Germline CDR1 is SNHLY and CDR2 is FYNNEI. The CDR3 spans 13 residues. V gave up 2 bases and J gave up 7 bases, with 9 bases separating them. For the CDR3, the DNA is TGTGCCAGCAGTGAATCAGGGCCCCAGCCCCAGCATTTT. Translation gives CASSESGPQPQHF. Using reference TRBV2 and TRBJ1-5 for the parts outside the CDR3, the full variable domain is EPEVTQTPSHQVTQMGQEVILRCVPISNHLYFYWYRQILGQKVEFLVSFYNNEISEKSEIFDDQFSVERPDGSNFTLKIRSTKLEDSAMYFCASSESGPQPQHFGDGTRLSIL.

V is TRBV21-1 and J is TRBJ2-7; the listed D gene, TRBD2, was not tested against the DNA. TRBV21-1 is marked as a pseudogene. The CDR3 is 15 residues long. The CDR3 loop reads CASSIGDCSTYEQYF. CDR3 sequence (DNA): TGTGCCAGCAGCATAGGGGACTGCTCGACCTACGAGCAGTACTTC.

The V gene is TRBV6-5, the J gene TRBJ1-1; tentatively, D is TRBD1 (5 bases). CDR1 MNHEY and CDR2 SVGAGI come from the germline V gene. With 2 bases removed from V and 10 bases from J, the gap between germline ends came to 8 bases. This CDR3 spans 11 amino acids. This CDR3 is CASSYGGAAFF. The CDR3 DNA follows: TGTGCCAGCAGTTACGGCGGGGCAGCTTTCTTT.

This CDR3 reads CAWSVGLGTEAFF. CDR3 nucleotides: TGTGCCTGGAGTGTCGGGTTAGGCACTGAAGCTTTCTTT. The chain couples TRBV30 to TRBJ1-1; D uncertain. CDR1 is GTSNPN, CDR2 SVGIG, per germline (reference sequence). Trimming took 0 bases from V and 4 from J, leaving 9 bases between them. The CDR3 loop spans 13 amino acids.

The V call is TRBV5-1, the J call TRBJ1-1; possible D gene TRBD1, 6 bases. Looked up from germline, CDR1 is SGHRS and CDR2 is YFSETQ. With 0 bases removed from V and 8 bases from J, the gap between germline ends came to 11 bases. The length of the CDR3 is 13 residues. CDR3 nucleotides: TGCGCCAGCAGCTTGGGCACCGGGACAGAAGCTTTCTTT. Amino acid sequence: CASSLGTGTEAFF. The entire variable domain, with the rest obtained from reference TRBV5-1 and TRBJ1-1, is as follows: KAGVTQTPRYLIKTRGQQVTLSCSPISGHRSVSWYQQTPGQGLQFLFEYFSETQRNKGNFPGRFSGRQFSNSRSEMNVSTLELGDSALYLCASSLGTGTEAFFGQGTRLTVV.

This CDR3 reads CASSLAVSGYRYEQFF. Here the CDR3 DNA reads TGTGCCAGCAGCTTGGCCGTTAGCGGCTATAGATACGAGCAGTTCTTC. V is TRBV5-6 and J is TRBJ2-1; D is possibly TRBD2 (6 bases). The germline V gene has CDR1 SGHDT and CDR2 YYEEEE. The V end was cut by 0 bases, the J end by 10 bases, with 20 bases between. CDR3 length equals 16 residues. Supplemented by reference TRBV5-6 and TRBJ2-1, the full variable domain reads DAGVTQSPTHLIKTRGQQVTLRCSPKSGHDTVSWYQQALGQGPQFIFQYYEEEERQRGNFPDRFSGHQFPNYSSELNVNALLLGDSALYLCASSLAVSGYRYEQFFGPGTRLTVL.

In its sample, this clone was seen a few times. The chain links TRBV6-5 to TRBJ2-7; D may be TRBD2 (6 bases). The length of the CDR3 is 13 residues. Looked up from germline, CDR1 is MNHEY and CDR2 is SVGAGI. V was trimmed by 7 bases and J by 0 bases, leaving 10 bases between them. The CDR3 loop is CASNTGSSYEQYF. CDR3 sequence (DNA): TGTGCCAGCAACACCGGGAGCTCCTACGAGCAGTACTTC.

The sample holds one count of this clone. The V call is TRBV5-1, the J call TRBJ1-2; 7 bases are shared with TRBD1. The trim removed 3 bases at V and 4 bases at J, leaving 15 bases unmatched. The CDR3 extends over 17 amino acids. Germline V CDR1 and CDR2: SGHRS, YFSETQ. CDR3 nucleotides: TGCGCCAGCAGCTCTTACAGGGGCCCACTAAAAATCTATGGCTACACCTTC. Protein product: CASSSYRGPLKIYGYTF.